The T cell receptor (beta chain) described here comes from a study of T cells after yellow fever vaccination. Study findings and constraints: Contamination by abundant bulk-population clonotypes could be present in FACS-sorted repertoires. Secondary responses were weaker yet peaked faster, day 5 versus 15. At under 98% for CD4 and almost 90% for CD8, most primary-vaccination clones showed up again after the booster.

This clonotype was seen ten or more times. Its target is not known. TCR cDNA was made by 5'RACE template switching, adding a universal primer site and UMIs. A single record per CDR3 protein comes from TCRdb applying MiXCR to the 5' RACE reads. This table has about 250,000 distinct CDR3 sequences, about 3.7% appearing once. This CDR3 spans 14 amino acids. Germline V gives CDR1 ENHRY, CDR2 SYGVKD. The germline V and J ends were trimmed by 0 bases and 6 bases, with 10 bases remaining between them. The chain combines TRBV10-3 with TRBJ2-3; possibly TRBD1 for D (5 bases). The TCR was taken from a man in his late teens or twenties who received the YFV17D yellow fever vaccine. The sample in question was PBMCs, obtained 15 days after the yellow fever booster vaccination. The CDR3 DNA reads as TGTGCCATCAGTGAGTCGACAGTATTTGATACGCAGTATTTT. It specifies CAISESTVFDTQYF.